This T cell receptor (beta chain) was captured in a study of vaccination and CD4 T cells after COVID-19 (dated 2022 in TCRdb). Context from the whole study: SARS-CoV-2 positivity had been established in the convalescent patients by nasal swab PCR, and mild disease was recorded in nine of these patients and severe disease in one. Six males and four females were included in the convalescent cohort, with two Hispanic individuals, seven Caucasians, two Asians and one multiracial person represented. Participants got two doses of the Pfizer-BioNTech BNT162b2 vaccine (n=8) or two doses of the Moderna mRNA-1273 vaccine (n=2). Post-COVID blood samples from convalescent patients were collected a median of roughly 100 days after diagnosis, with a range of 35 to 161 days. The time from the second vaccine dose to post-vaccine blood sampling had a median of around 72 days and ranged from roughly 12 to 250 days. Three convalescent patients gave samples both early after vaccination (day 14) and late after vaccination (days 161 to 241). The cultures were stimulated with overlapping spike peptide pools from SARS-CoV-2 and from the common cold coronaviruses HCoV-NL63, HCoV-OC43 and HCoV-229E. In control cultures, a CEFX viral epitope pool was used as positive control, an HIV-1 Nef peptide pool was used as negative control, or no peptide was added. The spike-specific CD4+ TCR repertoire was compared before and after mRNA vaccination in ten to eleven COVID-19 convalescent patients and a few infection-naive healthy vaccine recipients.

Note on this clonotype: This receptor's antigen is unknown. Base quality data are lacking; no much larger clone is found one base away.

Study-level results and caveats: In convalescent patients, nearly all vaccine-specific clones (304 of 307) were found to be mono-reactive for SARS-CoV-2 spike rather than cross-reactive with common cold coronaviruses. The number of convalescent patients in the study was relatively small, and the study did not examine early timepoints following natural infection. The median number of SARS-CoV-2-reactive clonotypes rose from 20 to 25 after infection to 30 to 45 after vaccination, but the change was not significant. In convalescent patients, a median around 86% of post-vaccine SARS-CoV-2-reactive clones were detected only after vaccination, suggesting vaccine-specific priming.

The library was generated by PCR. TCR sequencing of DNA from cultured CD4+ T cells used the Oncomine TCR Beta short-read assay at the Johns Hopkins FTIC core. Genomic DNA was extracted from the cultured CD4+ T cells with the QIAamp micro DNA kit. The Oncomine TCR Beta libraries from cultured CD4+ T cells were pooled using unique dual indexes and then sequenced on an Illumina iSeq 100. The paper's data handling went like this. Non-productive sequences were removed, and CDR3s not starting with C, not ending with F or W, or shorter than 7 amino acids were discarded. Antigen-specific clonotypes were identified using the MANAFEST web application through comparison of peptide-stimulated wells with reference and other culture wells. For a clone to be called positive, the clone needed an FDR below 0.05, an odds ratio above 5, and a productive frequency above 0.1% in at least two of three replicate wells. Cross-reactive clonotypes were defined as significantly expanded in both SARS-CoV-2 spike wells and at least one common cold coronavirus spike condition. Similarity between CDR3 sequences was evaluated in R version 3.6.1 using Levenshtein distances (stringdist) and unrooted phylogenetic trees (ape). TCRdb reworked the public reads: Q25 trimming with fastp, MiXCR clone assembly, productive beta chains retained. Identical CDR3 proteins give one entry, which carries the most common genes and DNA. Here the V and J calls rest on TCRdb's processing, not on the authors' analysis. The sample includes about 21,000 distinct CDR3 sequences, with roughly 36% observed a single time. Of the sample, about 3% is held by the ten largest clones.

The germline V end is reduced by 6 bases and the J end by 7 bases; junction bases left unmatched: 5. From the germline V gene, CDR1 is MDHEN and CDR2 is SYDVKM. The CDR3, from cysteine to phenylalanine, totals 13 residues. Just the 39-base CDR3 DNA is kept, in frame starting at base 1. The sample's time point label, decoded: late sampling 161 to 241 days after vaccination in a few convalescent patients. The sample's treatment or condition label, in plain terms: roughly 10-day PBMC culture with coronavirus spike peptide pools or control peptides (ViraFEST assay). To expand antigen-specific T cells with peptide pools and then pick out the expanded clonotypes through TCR sequencing, the study relied on the ViraFEST assay. The convalescent patients' positive SARS-CoV-2 PCR tests were from March to December 2020, which was before the Alpha, Beta and Delta variants emerged in the United States. Each well held about 2.2 million PBMCs cultured in IMDM containing roughly 5% human AB serum and approximately 10 IU/ml IL-2, with 10 ug/ml peptide pools added. On days 3 and 7, half of the culture medium was replaced with fresh IL-2-containing medium. CD4+ T cells were isolated after approximately ten days of culture through negative selection using the EasySep CD4+ T cell isolation kit. PBMCs were separated from whole blood using Ficoll-Paque Plus gradient centrifugation and then either used fresh or cryopreserved at -140C. Each culture condition was generally run in triplicate wells.

Sequenced here: CD4+ T cells from blood, cultured in vitro, sampled about 7 months after SARS-CoV-2 vaccination. The sequence was obtained from a human donor who had recovered from COVID-19. The chain couples TRBV28 to TRBJ2-1; 8 nucleotides in the junction match TRBD1. The CDR3 loop reads CASRRTGLNEQFF. The DNA is as follows: TGTGCCAGCAGAAGGACAGGGTTGAATGAGCAGTTCTTC.